These 32 T cell receptor beta chains originate from one sample sequenced in a study of T cell repertoires in cytomegalovirus infection. Using its own MiXCR run on the reads, TCRdb lists one record per CDR3 protein. This sample yields roughly 300,000 distinct CDR3 sequences, of which over 7.5% are seen a single time; 3.5% to 4.5% belongs to the top ten. Sequencing was performed on PBMCs. Every receptor here comes from a human donor in good health (CMV status not recorded). Some clones in this sample may be carry-over from other donors' samples.

This clonotype was observed many times. The chain carries TRBV28 and TRBJ2-7; D unresolved. The CDR3 has 12 residues. The V end was cut by 6 bases, the J end by 4 bases, with 10 bases between. Germline loops: CDR1 MDHEN, CDR2 SYDVKM. CDR3 region: CASSLNGYEQYF. The DNA for the CDR3 is TGTGCCAGCAGCTTAAATGGGTACGAGCAGTACTTC.

This clonotype was found many times. The chain has TRBV7-8 and TRBJ2-7, with 7 bases fitting TRBD2. The ends lost 7 bases at V and 5 bases at J; junction bases unmatched: 11. The germline V gene has CDR1 SGHVS and CDR2 FQNEAQ. CDR3 size: 14 residues. DNA of the CDR3: TGTGCCAGCACCCGGGACTTGGGGGGGGACGAGCAGTACTTC. This codes for CASTRDLGGDEQYF.

This clonotype was seen many times. The chain is built from TRBV9 and TRBJ2-7; D not certain. V was cut by 3 bases and J by 0 bases, with 16 bases left in between. CDR1 SGDLS and CDR2 YYNGEE come from the germline V gene. CDR3 length: 16 residues. CDR3 DNA: TGTGCCAGCAGCGCCCAACCTGAGCTTAGCTCCTACGAGCAGTACTTC. It yields the protein CASSAQPELSSYEQYF.

This clonotype has a handful of counts. This chain links TRBV7-3 with TRBJ2-5, with unresolved D. This CDR3 comprises 13 residues. Germline lookup yields CDR1 SGHTA and CDR2 FQGTGA. V shed 5 bases and J shed 5 bases, with 12 bases lying between them. The CDR3 region has the DNA TGTGCCAGCAGCCGGGCCCCGGAGGAGACCCAGTACTTC. This gives the protein CASSRAPEETQYF.

This clonotype came up many times. The chain couples TRBV6-5 to TRBJ2-1; D remains ambiguous. V was pared by 0 bases and J by 7 bases, with 16 bases between. The CDR3 is made up of 16 amino acids. Germline-derived CDR1 and CDR2 are MNHEY and SVGAGI. CDR3 nucleotides: TGTGCCAGCAGTTACTCGTCGGTAGCAGGATGGAATGAGCAGTTCTTC. Translated, it gives CASSYSSVAGWNEQFF.

This clonotype was seen ten or more times. V and J are TRBV7-2 and TRBJ1-4; 10 bases align to TRBD1. Germline V gene sequence: CDR1 SGHTA, CDR2 FQGNSA. The length of the CDR3 is 18 residues. Trimming cost V 5 bases and J 0 bases; bases outside gene matches: 9. CDR3 loop: CASSLGGTGATTNEKLFF. The CDR3 DNA follows: TGTGCCAGCAGCCTAGGAGGGACAGGGGCCACAACTAATGAAAAACTGTTTTTT.

In its sample, this clonotype was seen a few times. This chain joins TRBV6-2 or TRBV6-3 and TRBJ2-4, with D possibly matching TRBD1 (5 bases). Trimming stripped 10 bases from V and 0 bases from J, with 13 bases between. The CDR3 contains 14 residues. Germline CDR1 MNHEY, CDR2 SVGEGT. The CDR3 here is CATALRVAKNIQYF. As DNA, the CDR3 is TGTGCCACCGCTCTCAGGGTAGCCAAAAACATTCAGTACTTC.

A few counts support this clonotype. This rearrangement joins TRBV6-6 to TRBJ2-1; D is unclear. Between the trimmed V and J ends, which lost 1 base and 4 bases, there was a span of 8 bases. The CDR3 runs 14 residues. Germline-derived CDR1 and CDR2 are MNHNY and SVGAGI (reference sequence). As DNA, the CDR3 is TGTGCCAGCAGTTACTTTGGCGGATACAATGAGCAGTTCTTC. Translated: CASSYFGGYNEQFF.

Note on this clonotype: At one end, the junction sequence differs from germline, possibly due to a read error. The chain uses TRBV7-9 and TRBJ2-1; D is uncertain. The CDR3 has 13 residues. CDR1 is SEHNR, CDR2 FQNEAQ, per germline (reference sequence). Written as DNA, the CDR3 is TGTGCCAGCAGCCCAGGCAGAAACAATGAGCAGCTCTTC. Translation gives CASSPGRNNEQLF.

CDR3 sequence: CASQKITDVNTGELFF. CDR3 nucleotide sequence: TGCGCCAGCCAAAAAATCACGGACGTCAACACCGGGGAGCTGTTTTTT. The genes are TRBV5-1 and TRBJ2-2; D remains unclear. CDR3 length: 16 residues. V lost 7 bases and J lost 2, with 18 bases in between. Germline CDR1 is SGHRS and CDR2 is YFSETQ.

This clonotype showed up many times. The genes are TRBV7-2 and TRBJ2-5; D is unresolved. The V and J ends lost 3 bases and 7 bases respectively, with 18 bases between them. CDR1 is SGHTA and CDR2 is FQGNSA in the germline V gene. The CDR3 runs 15 residues. The CDR3 nucleotides read TGTGCCAGCAGCTTCGACGACTGGGTAAAGGGGACCCAGTACTTC. This codes for CASSFDDWVKGTQYF.

The sample holds a few counts of this clonotype. V usage is TRBV6-6 and J usage is TRBJ2-1; the match to TRBD2 covers 7 bases. Germline CDR1 is MNHNY and CDR2 is SVGAGI (reference sequence). The length of the CDR3 is 15 residues. V dropped 5 bases and J dropped 6; count of bases not matched to a gene: 10. The CDR3 sequence: CASSPSGGSGNEQFF. CDR3 DNA: TGTGCCAGCAGTCCCTCGGGGGGTTCGGGCAATGAGCAGTTCTTC.

This clonotype was picked up many times. The chain uses TRBV7-2 and TRBJ2-2, with TRBD2 identical over 12 bases. After removal of 1 base from V and 7 bases from J, the junction contained 7 bases not matched to a gene. The germline V gene has CDR1 SGHTA and CDR2 FQGNSA. The CDR3 spans 17 residues. CDR3 protein: CASSLGLAGAKGGELFF. The CDR3 DNA follows: TGTGCCAGCAGCTTAGGACTAGCGGGAGCGAAGGGCGGGGAGCTGTTTTTT.

The count of this clonotype is one. The chain links TRBV18 to TRBJ2-1, with 9 bases identical to TRBD2. The CDR3 consists of 17 residues. The V gene's germline CDR1 is KGHSH and CDR2 LQKENI. V lost 3 bases to trimming and J lost 1 base; unmatched junction nucleotides: 7. CDR3 loop: CASSPRTSADSYNEQFF. The CDR3 DNA is TGTGCCAGCTCACCTCGGACTAGCGCGGATTCCTACAATGAGCAGTTCTTC.

Concerning this clonotype: A much larger clone differs by one base, so this may be a read error. The rearrangement links TRBV7-9 to TRBJ2-7; no definite D call. V shed 0 bases and J shed 3 bases, with 3 bases lying between them. The CDR3 length is 12 residues. CDR1 SEHNR and CDR2 FQNEAQ come from the germline V gene (reference sequence). The CDR3 region is CASSLADYEQYF. In DNA form, the CDR3 reads TGTGCCAGCAGCTTAGCGGACTACGAGCAGTACTTC.

This sequence joins TRBV10-3 and TRBJ2-1, with a weak D call TRBD1 (5 bases). V lost 10 bases and J lost 5, with 12 bases in between. The germline V gene has CDR1 ENHRY and CDR2 SYGVKD. The CDR3 sequence is 12 residues long. CDR3 loop: CATATVNNEQFF. DNA of the CDR3: TGTGCCACCGCGACAGTTAACAATGAGCAGTTCTTC.

This chain joins TRBV19 and TRBJ1-1, with D possibly TRBD1 on 6 matching bases. Trimming took 11 bases from V and 3 from J, leaving 10 bases between them. Germline V gives CDR1 LNHDA, CDR2 SQIVND (reference sequence). This CDR3 contains 11 residues. CDR3 DNA sequence: TGTGCCGCTACAGGGTACACTGAAGCTTTCTTT. This codes for CAATGYTEAFF.

This clonotype was seen only a few times. The gene calls are TRBV5-1 and TRBJ1-1, with a tentative D call TRBD1 (5 bases). V was trimmed by 7 bases and J by 0 bases, leaving 13 bases between them. CDR3 size: 14 residues. Germline lookup yields CDR1 SGHRS and CDR2 YFSETQ. The CDR3 region is CASRRGSVNTEAFF. The DNA of the CDR3 is TGCGCCAGCCGCCGGGGCAGCGTGAACACTGAAGCTTTCTTT.

This clonotype was observed a handful of times. This chain uses TRBV7-6 with TRBJ2-1; D possibly corresponds to TRBD1 (5 bases). Germline V gives CDR1 SGHVS, CDR2 FNYEAQ. V lost 5 bases, J lost 9 bases, and 17 bases lay in between. The CDR3 loop spans 14 amino acids. As DNA, the CDR3 is TGTGCCAGCAGCCGTGACTGGGGCGACAGTGAGCAGTTCTTC. Protein: CASSRDWGDSEQFF.

This chain links TRBV19 with TRBJ1-2; the D is unclear. The germline V gene has CDR1 LNHDA and CDR2 SQIVND (reference sequence). This CDR3 contains 12 residues. Trimming took 10 bases from V and 4 from J, leaving 13 bases between them. CDR3 residues: CATCSAGYGYTF. The DNA for the CDR3 is TGTGCCACCTGTTCTGCGGGCTATGGCTACACCTTC.

This clonotype has ten or more counts. The chain uses TRBV6-2 or TRBV6-3 and TRBJ1-2; no reliable D call. The germline V gene has CDR1 MNHEY and CDR2 SVGEGT. Trimming removed 6 bases at V and 2 bases at J, with 10 bases between. The CDR3 consists of 13 residues. The CDR3 region is CASRASKNYGYTF. For the CDR3, the DNA is TGTGCCAGCAGAGCCTCCAAAAACTATGGCTACACCTTC.

This clonotype was counted ten times or more. The chain recombines TRBV7-2 with TRBJ1-2; no clear D gene. This CDR3 region has 16 residues. Trimming took 1 base from V and 4 from J, leaving 16 bases between them. The germline V gene encodes CDR1 SGHTA and CDR2 FQGNSA. The CDR3 sequence: CASSLERAREAYGYTF. CDR3 in DNA: TGTGCCAGCAGCTTAGAGCGGGCCAGAGAGGCCTATGGCTACACCTTC.

This chain connects TRBV20-1 to TRBJ1-4, with D hard to call. The CDR3 sequence is 13 residues long. The germline V gene encodes CDR1 DFQATT and CDR2 SNEGSKA (reference sequence). V lost 2 bases, J lost 0 bases, and 4 bases lay in between. The CDR3 region is CSARKPTNEKLFF. For the CDR3, the DNA is TGCAGTGCTAGAAAACCAACTAATGAAAAACTGTTTTTT.

This clonotype was recorded a few times. The V and J genes are TRBV6-2 or TRBV6-3 and TRBJ1-3; unclear D gene. The V and J ends lost 6 bases and 4 bases respectively, with 16 bases between them. The CDR3 is 15 amino acids. Germline-derived CDR1 and CDR2 are MNHEY and SVGEGT. For the CDR3, the DNA is TGTGCCAGCAGGAATGGCTATTCGACCGGAAACACCATATATTTT. Translation: CASRNGYSTGNTIYF.

A remark on this clonotype: Just one base apart from a much larger clone, this may be a read error. This chain joins TRBV7-2 and TRBJ2-2; either TRBD1 or TRBD2 may supply D (6 bases each). The CDR3 has 14 amino acids. The V gene's germline CDR1 is SGHTA and CDR2 FQGNSA. Deletions cut 2 bases from V and 6 bases from J, with 10 bases between. DNA of the CDR3: TGTGCCAGCAGCTTAAAAGGGGGGTCCGGGGAGCTGTTTTTT. Amino acid sequence: CASSLKGGSGELFF.

This clonotype was observed a few times. V gene TRBV6-1 combines with J gene TRBJ2-7; weak D call: TRBD1 (6 bases). The germline CDR1 and CDR2 sequences are MNHNS and SASEGT. The CDR3 runs 14 residues. Trimming shortened V by 4 bases and J by 2 bases, and 12 bases separated the two germline ends. As DNA, the CDR3 is TGTGCCAGCAGTGGAGGGACACAAACCTACGAGCAGTACTTC. Translating gives CASSGGTQTYEQYF.

This clonotype has a count of ten or more. The rearrangement links TRBV7-2 to TRBJ1-6; D possibly corresponds to TRBD1 (5 bases). From germline, CDR1 is SGHTA and CDR2 FQGNSA. The CDR3 has 18 residues. Trimming left V 2 bases short and J 6 bases short, with 20 bases between. The chain's CDR3 is CASSLYLGREVGNSPLHF. Written as DNA, the CDR3 is TGTGCCAGCAGCTTATATCTAGGCAGGGAGGTCGGTAATTCACCCCTCCACTTT. Drawing the rest from reference TRBV7-2 and TRBJ1-6, the complete variable domain is GAGVSQSPSNKVTEKGKDVELRCDPISGHTALYWYRQSLGQGLEFLIYFQGNSAPDKSGLPSDRFSAERTGGSVSTLTIQRTQQEDSAVYLCASSLYLGREVGNSPLHFGNGTRLTVT.

This clonotype has ten or more counts. The chain links TRBV20-1 to TRBJ1-5; D gene uncertain. Germline loops: CDR1 DFQATT, CDR2 SNEGSKA (reference sequence). Trimming removed 0 bases at V and 2 bases at J, with 11 bases between. The CDR3 has 15 residues. The CDR3 reads CSARDEGIGNQPQHF. CDR3 nucleotides: TGCAGTGCTAGAGATGAGGGTATAGGCAATCAGCCCCAGCATTTT.

The J gene is TRBJ1-4, the V gene TRBV20-1; 7 nucleotides align to TRBD1. Germline V gene lookup returns CDR1 DFQATT and CDR2 SNEGSKA (reference sequence). There are 16 residues in the CDR3. V shed 3 bases, J shed 0 bases, and the junction held 7 bases outside the gene matches. The CDR3 DNA follows: TGCAGTGCTAGGGTCGGGACAGCTTCAACTAATGAAAAACTGTTTTTT. This translates into CSARVGTASTNEKLFF.

There are a few counts of this clonotype. The chain joins TRBV7-6 to TRBJ1-2; the D is unclear. CDR1 is SGHVS and CDR2 is FNYEAQ in the germline V gene. The CDR3 runs 13 residues. V gave up 3 bases and J gave up 10 bases, with 15 bases separating them. The CDR3 region has the DNA TGTGCCAGCAGCTTGAAAACAGATACAGTCTACACCTTC. Its protein is CASSLKTDTVYTF.

This clonotype was detected many times. The V call is TRBV12-3 or TRBV12-4, the J call TRBJ1-4; no clear D. V lost 3 bases, J lost 2 bases, and 10 bases lay in between. There are 15 residues in the CDR3. CDR3 nucleotide sequence: TGTGCCAGCAGTTTTAGGGCAGCGACTAATGAAAAACTGTTTTTT. This translates into CASSFRAATNEKLFF.

This clonotype was detected ten times or more. The chain recombines TRBV7-6 with TRBJ2-7; no clear D gene. This CDR3 spans 13 amino acids. V lost 5 bases to trimming and J lost 4 bases, with 12 bases between them. Germline V gives CDR1 SGHVS, CDR2 FNYEAQ. In DNA form, the CDR3 reads TGTGCCAGCAGCCAAACGTTCGGGTACGAGCAGTACTTC. As protein: CASSQTFGYEQYF.